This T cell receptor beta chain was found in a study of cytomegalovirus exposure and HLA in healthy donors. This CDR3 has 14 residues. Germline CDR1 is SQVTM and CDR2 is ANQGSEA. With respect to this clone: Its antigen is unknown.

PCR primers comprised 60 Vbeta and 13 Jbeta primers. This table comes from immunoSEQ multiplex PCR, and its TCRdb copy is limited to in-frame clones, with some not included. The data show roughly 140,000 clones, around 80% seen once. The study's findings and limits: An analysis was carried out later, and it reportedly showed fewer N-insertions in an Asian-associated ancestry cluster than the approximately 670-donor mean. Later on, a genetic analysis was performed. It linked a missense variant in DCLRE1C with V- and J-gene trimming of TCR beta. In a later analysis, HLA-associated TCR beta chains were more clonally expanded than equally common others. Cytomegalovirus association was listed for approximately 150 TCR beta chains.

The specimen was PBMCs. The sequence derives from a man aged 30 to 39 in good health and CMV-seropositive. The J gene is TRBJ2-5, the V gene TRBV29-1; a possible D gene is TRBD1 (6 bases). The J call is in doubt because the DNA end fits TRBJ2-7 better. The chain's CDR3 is CSVAGQGQVYEQYF. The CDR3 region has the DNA TGCAGCGTGGCTGGGCAGGGGCAGGTCTACGAGCAGTACTTC.